A selection of T cell receptor beta chains follows, all from one sample in a study of spatial heterogeneity in lung cancer. TCRdb itself ran the 5' RACE reads through MiXCR, one entry per CDR3 protein. The table lists 40,000 or so distinct CDR3 sequences, approximately 5.2% of them singletons. Source: PBMCs, taken at surgery. The origin of the receptors is a female donor with early-stage non-small cell lung cancer. Each CDR3 is given with its conserved first and last residue. A D gene is named only where the DNA matches it firmly. For some rows the clone size is stated as once, few or many, or as a class when expanded; others skip it.

DNA: TGTGCCAGCAAGCCCCAGTATGCAACTAATGAAAAACTGTTTTTT
CDR3: CASKPQYATNEKLFF
J: TRBJ1-4
D: -
V: TRBV2
size: -

DNA: TGTGCCAGCAGGCGGACAGGGTTTCCGGAGATAAAAGAAAAACTGTTTTTT
CDR3: CASRRTGFPEIKEKLFF
J: TRBJ1-4
D: TRBD1
V: TRBV2
size: many

DNA: TGTGCCAGTAGTACAGCATATGATAGCAATCAGCCCCAGCATTTT
CDR3: CASSTAYDSNQPQHF
J: TRBJ1-5
D: -
V: TRBV19
size: -

DNA: TGTGCCAGCAGCCGGCGGACTAGCGTCCAAGAGACCCAGTACTTC
CDR3: CASSRRTSVQETQYF
J: TRBJ2-5
D: TRBD2
V: TRBV7-6
size: many

DNA: TGTGCCAGCAGTTTATCGTCTAACGGAATTAATTCACCCCTCCACTTT
CDR3: CASSLSSNGINSPLHF
J: TRBJ1-6
D: -
V: TRBV27
size: many

DNA: TGTGCCAGCAGCATCCCAGGGAGGAACACTGAAGCTTTCTTT
CDR3: CASSIPGRNTEAFF
J: TRBJ1-1
D: -
V: TRBV11-2
size: -

DNA: TGTGCCTGGAGTGGCCACCGGGGGGGCTCCTACAATGAGCAGTTCTTC
CDR3: CAWSGHRGGSYNEQFF
J: TRBJ2-1
D: TRBD2
V: TRBV30
size: many

DNA: TGCAGCTCGAGACAGGTTCTCGAAGAGCAGTACTTC
CDR3: CSSRQVLEEQYF
J: TRBJ2-7
D: -
V: TRBV20-1
size: many

DNA: TGTGCCAGCTCCGGGAGGACGCTCGATGGCTACACCTTC
CDR3: CASSGRTLDGYTF
J: TRBJ1-2
D: -
V: TRBV27
size: many

DNA: TGTGCCAGTAGTCGCCCGCGGGCAGGGACGACTATTGGCTACACCTTC
CDR3: CASSRPRAGTTIGYTF
J: TRBJ1-2
D: -
V: TRBV19
size: many

DNA: TGTGCCAGCTCACCGGGCGGCAGCAATCAGCCCCAGCATTTT
CDR3: CASSPGGSNQPQHF
J: TRBJ1-5
D: -
V: TRBV18
size: -

DNA: TGTGCCAGCAGTGAAGCGCGCAATCAGCCCCAGCATTTT
CDR3: CASSEARNQPQHF
J: TRBJ1-5
D: -
V: TRBV6-1
size: -

DNA: TGCAGTGCTCCTCCCCGGACGGGGGGGAACACTGAAGCTTTCTTT
CDR3: CSAPPRTGGNTEAFF
J: TRBJ1-1
D: -
V: TRBV20-1
size: -

DNA: TGTGCCTGGGACACCGGGACCGCGCAGTATTTT
CDR3: CAWDTGTAQYF
J: TRBJ2-3
D: -
V: TRBV30
size: few

DNA: TGTGCCAGCAGTTACGCGGGACAGGGGACGGCTGAAGCTTTCTTT
CDR3: CASSYAGQGTAEAFF
J: TRBJ1-1
D: TRBD1
V: TRBV6-6
size: -

DNA: TGTGCCAGCAGCTTAGGGCTGATCGGTCAGCCCCAGCATTTT
CDR3: CASSLGLIGQPQHF
J: TRBJ1-5
D: -
V: TRBV7-6
size: -

DNA: TGCAGTGCTAGGACTAGCGGGGGGTGGACGCAGTATTTT
CDR3: CSARTSGGWTQYF
J: TRBJ2-3
D: TRBD2
V: TRBV20-1
size: -

DNA: TGTGCCAGCAGTCCGGGTGCAGGCTCACCCCTCCACTTT
CDR3: CASSPGAGSPLHF
J: TRBJ1-6
D: -
V: TRBV12-3/TRBV12-4
size: few

DNA: TGTGCCAGTAGTACTCAATCCCAGGGGGCGCGCGGAAACACCATATATTTT
CDR3: CASSTQSQGARGNTIYF
J: TRBJ1-3
D: TRBD1
V: TRBV19
size: many

DNA: TGTGCCAGCAGCCCCCGACCAGGGAATTACTATGGCTACACCTTC
CDR3: CASSPRPGNYYGYTF
J: TRBJ1-2
D: -
V: TRBV5-6
size: many

DNA: TGTGCCAGCAGCCCGACAGGTCTGGGGAGCTCCTACGAGCAGTACTTC
CDR3: CASSPTGLGSSYEQYF
J: TRBJ2-7
D: -
V: TRBV7-9
size: many

DNA: TGTGCCAGCAGTGAAGGATATAGCGGGGGCCCCCTAGCCAAAAACATTCAGTACTTC
CDR3: CASSEGYSGGPLAKNIQYF
J: TRBJ2-4
D: TRBD2
V: TRBV2
size: many

DNA: TGCGCCAGCAGCTTGAATGGGATGATTAATTCACCCCTCCACTTT
CDR3: CASSLNGMINSPLHF
J: TRBJ1-6
D: -
V: TRBV5-1
size: many

DNA: TGTGCCAGCAGCCACCATGAAGCTTTCTTT
CDR3: CASSHHEAFF
J: TRBJ1-1
D: -
V: TRBV13
size: -

DNA: TGTGCCAGCAGCTTAGGGGACAGCACAGATACGCAGTATTTT
CDR3: CASSLGDSTDTQYF
J: TRBJ2-3
D: -
V: TRBV7-9
size: many